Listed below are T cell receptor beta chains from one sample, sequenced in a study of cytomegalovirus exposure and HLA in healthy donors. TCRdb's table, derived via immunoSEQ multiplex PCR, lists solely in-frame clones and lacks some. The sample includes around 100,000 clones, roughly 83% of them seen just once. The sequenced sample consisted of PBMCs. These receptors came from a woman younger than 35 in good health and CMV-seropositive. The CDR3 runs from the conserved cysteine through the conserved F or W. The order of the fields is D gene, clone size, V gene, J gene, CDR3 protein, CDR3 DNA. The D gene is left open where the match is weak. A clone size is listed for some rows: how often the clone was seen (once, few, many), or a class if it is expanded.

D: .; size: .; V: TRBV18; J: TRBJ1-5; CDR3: CASSRTANQPQHF; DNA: TGTGCCAGCTCACGGACAGCGAATCAGCCCCAGCATTTT
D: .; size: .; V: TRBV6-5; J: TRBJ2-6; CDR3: CASSSPEPGANVLTF; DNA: TGTGCCAGCAGTTCTCCTGAGCCCGGGGCCAACGTCCTGACTTTC
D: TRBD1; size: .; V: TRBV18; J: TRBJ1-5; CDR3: CASSPRDRRNSNQPQHF; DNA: TGTGCCAGCTCACCGAGGGACAGGCGGAATAGCAATCAGCCCCAGCATTTT
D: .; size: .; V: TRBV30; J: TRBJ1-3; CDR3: CAWSLSVGNTIYF; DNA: TGTGCCTGGAGTCTCTCGGTTGGAAACACCATATATTTT
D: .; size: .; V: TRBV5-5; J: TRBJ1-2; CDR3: CASSLGAGVFYGYTF; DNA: TGTGCCAGCAGCTTGGGGGCAGGGGTTTTCTATGGCTACACCTTC
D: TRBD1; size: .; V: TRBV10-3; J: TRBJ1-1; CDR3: CAIADSGTVNTEAFF; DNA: TGTGCCATCGCCGATTCCGGGACAGTGAACACTGAAGCTTTCTTT
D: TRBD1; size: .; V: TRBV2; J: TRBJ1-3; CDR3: CASRQGASGNTIYF; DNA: TGTGCCAGCAGGCAGGGGGCGTCTGGAAACACCATATATTTT
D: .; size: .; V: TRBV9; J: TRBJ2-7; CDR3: CASSPLATGTYEQYF; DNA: TGTGCCAGCAGCCCGCTCGCGACGGGGACCTACGAGCAGTACTTC
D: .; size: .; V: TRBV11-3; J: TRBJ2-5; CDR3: CASSFGARETQYF; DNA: TGTGCCAGCAGCTTTGGTGCGCGGGAGACCCAGTACTTC
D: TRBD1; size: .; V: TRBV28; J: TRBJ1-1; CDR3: CASSSVDRDTEAFF; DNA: TGTGCCAGCAGTTCTGTCGACAGGGACACTGAAGCTTTCTTT
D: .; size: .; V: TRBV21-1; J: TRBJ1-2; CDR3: CASSKGGTGPINYGYTF; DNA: TGTGCCAGCAGCAAGGGTGGGACAGGGCCTATTAACTATGGCTACACCTTC
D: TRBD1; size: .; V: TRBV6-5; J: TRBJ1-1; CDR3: CASSFTNRGNTEAFF; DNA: TGTGCCAGCAGTTTCACAAACAGGGGGAACACTGAAGCTTTCTTT
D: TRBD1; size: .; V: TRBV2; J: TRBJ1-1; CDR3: CASTRGPNTEAFF; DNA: TGTGCCAGCACTAGGGGGCCCAACACTGAAGCTTTCTTT
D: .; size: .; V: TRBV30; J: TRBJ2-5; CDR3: CAWSLQASKTQYF; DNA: TGTGCCTGGAGCCTACAGGCCAGTAAGACCCAGTACTTC
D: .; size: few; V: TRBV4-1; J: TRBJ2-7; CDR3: CASSQVGSTDYEQYF; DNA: TGCGCCAGCAGCCAAGTAGGTAGCACGGACTACGAGCAGTACTTC
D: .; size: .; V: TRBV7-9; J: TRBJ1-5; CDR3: CASSPTSSGNQPQHF; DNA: TGTGCCAGCAGCCCAACCTCTAGCGGGAATCAGCCCCAGCATTTT
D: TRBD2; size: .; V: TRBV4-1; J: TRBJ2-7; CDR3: CASSQEGNGRPSYEQYF; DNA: TGCGCCAGCAGCCAAGAGGGGAACGGGAGGCCCTCCTACGAGCAGTACTTC
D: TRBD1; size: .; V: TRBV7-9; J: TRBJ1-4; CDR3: CASSPGTDDGDNEKLFF; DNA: TGTGCCAGCAGCCCCGGGACAGACGACGGGGATAATGAAAAACTGTTTTTT
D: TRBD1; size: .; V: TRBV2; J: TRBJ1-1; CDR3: CASSVGTGNTEAFF; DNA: TGTGCCAGCAGTGTCGGGACAGGGAACACTGAAGCTTTCTTT
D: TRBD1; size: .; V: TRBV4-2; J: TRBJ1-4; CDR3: CASSQESHRGTTNEKLFF; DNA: TGTGCCAGCAGCCAAGAAAGCCACAGGGGGACAACTAATGAAAAACTGTTTTTT
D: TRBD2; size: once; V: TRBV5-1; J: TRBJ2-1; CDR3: CASSLSTSGTSYNEQFF; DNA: TGCGCCAGCAGCTTGAGCACTAGCGGGACTTCCTACAATGAGCAGTTCTTC
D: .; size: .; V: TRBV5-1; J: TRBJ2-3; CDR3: CASSLQRSTDTQYF; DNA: TGCGCCAGCAGCTTGCAGCGTAGCACAGATACGCAGTATTTT
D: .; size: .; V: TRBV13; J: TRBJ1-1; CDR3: CAILASDTEAFF; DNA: TGTGCCATCCTCGCGTCGGACACTGAAGCTTTCTTT
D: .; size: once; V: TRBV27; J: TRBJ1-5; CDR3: CASSFGGHQPQHF; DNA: TGTGCCAGCAGTTTCGGGGGTCATCAGCCCCAGCATTTT
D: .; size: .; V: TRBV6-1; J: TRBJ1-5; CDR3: CASSEQWDTASNQPQHF; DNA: TGTGCCAGCAGTGAACAATGGGACACAGCCAGCAATCAGCCCCAGCATTTT
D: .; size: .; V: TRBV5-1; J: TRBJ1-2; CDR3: CASSLDSPSDYGYTF; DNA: TGCGCCAGCAGCTTGGACAGCCCCTCCGACTATGGCTACACCTTC
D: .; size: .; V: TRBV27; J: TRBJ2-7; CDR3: CASSKERGSSYEQYF; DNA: TGTGCCAGCAGTAAAGAACGGGGTAGCTCCTACGAGCAGTACTTC